This T cell receptor (beta chain) was profiled in a study of T cells in Graves' hyperthyroidism and ophthalmopathy. Overall study results and limits: Researchers report that a 13 V-J model separated ophthalmopathy from stable hyperthyroidism. The model made its ophthalmopathy prediction, and onset followed a median approximately 6 months later.

With 4 bases removed from V and 3 bases from J, the gap between germline ends came to 9 bases. Germline V CDR1 and CDR2: SQVTM, ANQGSEA. There are 13 residues in the CDR3. Amplification of TCR beta CDR3 regions used RNA as the template. A set of HTBI primers served as the primers for a first-round RT-PCR of the TCR CDR3. TCRdb called the multiplex PCR reads again in MiXCR, with one record for every CDR3 protein. Of around 660,000 distinct CDR3 sequences in the sample, about 45% are singletons; the top ten hold roughly 7.2%. Pregnant or lactating patients were excluded, as were those with uncontrolled infection or other autoimmune disease. Diagnoses used clinical symptoms, serum thyroxine and TRAb, thyroid ultrasound and orbital computed tomography. A remark on this clonotype: Its antigen is unknown. A much larger clone differs by one base, so this may be a read error.

The chain employs TRBV29-1 and TRBJ2-2; D not certain. This TCR derives from an adult man with Graves' disease, either hyperthyroidism or ophthalmopathy (not recorded which). Input material: peripheral blood or thyroid tissue (not recorded which). CDR3 nucleotides: TGCAGCGTTGGGCTTATGGACACCGGGGAGCTGTTTTTT. Translated, it gives CSVGLMDTGELFF.